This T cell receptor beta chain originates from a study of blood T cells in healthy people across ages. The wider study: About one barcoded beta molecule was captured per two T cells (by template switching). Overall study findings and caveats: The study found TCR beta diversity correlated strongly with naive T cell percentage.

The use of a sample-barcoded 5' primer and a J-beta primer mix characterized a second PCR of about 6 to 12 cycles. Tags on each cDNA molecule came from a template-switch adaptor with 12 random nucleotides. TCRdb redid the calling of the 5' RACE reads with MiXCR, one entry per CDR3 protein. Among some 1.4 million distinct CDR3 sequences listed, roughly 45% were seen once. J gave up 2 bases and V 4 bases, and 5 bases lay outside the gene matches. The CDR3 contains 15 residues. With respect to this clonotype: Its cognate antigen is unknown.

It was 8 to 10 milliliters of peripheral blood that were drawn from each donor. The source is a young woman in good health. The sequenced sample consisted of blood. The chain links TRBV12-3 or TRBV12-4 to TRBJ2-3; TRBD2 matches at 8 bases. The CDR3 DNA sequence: TGTGCCAGCAGTTCGCAGCGGGGGCTCACAGATACGCAGTATTTT. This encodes CASSSQRGLTDTQYF.